Listed here are 20 T cell receptor beta chains from one sample, sequenced in a study of technical replicates of blood from four donors. Data came from immunoSEQ multiplex PCR; TCRdb stores just in-frame clones and leaves some out. The repertoire holds about 84,000 clones, 93% seen once, with 0.2% to 0.25% in the top ten. Input material: T cells isolated from PBMCs. The receptors were gathered from a human donor in good health.

The rearrangement uses TRBV29-1 and TRBJ1-3; TRBD1 is a possible D gene (5 bases). The CDR3 totals 12 residues. Deletions cut 4 bases from V and 2 bases from J, with 6 bases between. Germline CDR1 reads SQVTM; CDR2 reads ANQGSEA. DNA of the CDR3: TGCAGCGTTGTAGGGGCTGGAAACACCATATATTTT. Its translation: CSVVGAGNTIYF.

The chain combines TRBV29-1 with TRBJ1-2; D might be TRBD1 (5 bases). The CDR3 loop spans 13 amino acids. V gave up 4 bases and J gave up 6 bases, with 15 bases separating them. Germline lookup yields CDR1 SQVTM and CDR2 ANQGSEA. This CDR3 reads CSVVSAGKDGYTF. The CDR3 region has the DNA TGCAGCGTTGTGTCTGCAGGGAAGGATGGCTACACCTTC. The full variable domain, rest sourced from reference TRBV29-1 and TRBJ1-2, is SAVISQKPSRDICQRGTSLTIQCQVDSQVTMMFWYRQQPGQSLTLIATANQGSEATYESGFVIDKFPISRPNLTFSTLTVSNMSPEDSSIYLCSVVSAGKDGYTFGSGTRLTVV.

This clone was counted a single time. The rearrangement joins TRBV19 to TRBJ2-7; 8 positions match TRBD1. The J segment lost 1 base and the V segment lost 3 bases, leaving 5 bases of the junction unmatched. The CDR3 runs to 15 residues. Germline CDR1 reads LNHDA; CDR2 reads SQIVND (reference sequence). CDR3 in amino acids: CASSMLRQGSYEQYF. Here the CDR3 DNA reads TGTGCCAGTAGTATGCTGAGACAGGGGTCCTACGAGCAGTACTTC.

This clone occurred once. DNA for the CDR3: TGTGCCACCAGCAGCCTGGGCGAGAGTGAAAAACTGTTTTTT. Translated: CATSSLGESEKLFF. V and J are TRBV15 and TRBJ1-4; D is unresolved. Between the trimmed V and J ends, which lost 3 bases and 7 bases, there was a span of 12 bases. This CDR3 contains 14 residues. Per the germline V gene, CDR1 is LNHNV and CDR2 is YYDKDF (reference sequence). The full variable domain, in which reference TRBV15 and TRBJ1-4 provide the parts outside the CDR3, is DAMVIQNPRYQVTQFGKPVTLSCSQTLNHNVMYWYQQKSSQAPKLLFHYYDKDFNNEADTPDNFQSRRPNTSFCFLDIRSPGLGDTAMYLCATSSLGESEKLFFGSGTQLSVL.

This rearrangement joins TRBV6-1 to TRBJ1-5, with D possibly matching TRBD1 (5 bases). Germline V gene data show CDR1 as MNHNS and CDR2 as SASEGT. The CDR3 totals 14 residues. Trimming shortened V by 8 bases and J by 6 bases, and 17 bases separated the two germline ends. The CDR3 spells CASAQAGVRQPQHF. The CDR3 DNA follows: TGTGCCAGCGCTCAGGCGGGGGTGCGTCAGCCCCAGCATTTT.

A single count supports this clone. The DNA of the CDR3 is TGTGCCAGCAGCAGGGGGAGGGCCAACGTCCTGACTTTC. It encodes CASSRGRANVLTF. The rearrangement uses TRBV5-6 and TRBJ2-6, with D possibly matching TRBD1 (6 bases). V gave up 4 bases and J gave up 5 bases, with 7 bases separating them. Per germline, CDR1 SGHDT and CDR2 YYEEEE. The CDR3 is 13 residues long. The variable domain in full, completed from reference TRBV5-6 and TRBJ2-6, reads DAGVTQSPTHLIKTRGQQVTLRCSPKSGHDTVSWYQQALGQGPQFIFQYYEEEERQRGNFPDRFSGHQFPNYSSELNVNALLLGDSALYLCASSRGRANVLTFGAGSRLTVL.

The chain recombines TRBV23-1 with TRBJ1-2, with 8 bases identical to TRBD1. TRBV23-1 is marked as an open reading frame, function uncertain. This CDR3 contains 15 residues. Trimming cost V 0 bases and J 4 bases; bases outside gene matches: 4. The CDR3, as DNA: TGCGCCAGCAGTCAATCGGGCAGGGGGCCCTATGGCTACACCTTC. Its translation is CASSQSGRGPYGYTF.

The chain joins TRBV5-8 to TRBJ1-5; D perhaps matches TRBD1 (6 bases). Germline V CDR1 and CDR2: SGHTS, YDEGEE. This CDR3 has 15 amino acids. With 5 bases removed from V and 2 bases from J, the gap between germline ends came to 14 bases. DNA for the CDR3: TGTGCCAGCAGGGGCAGGGGTGGGGGCAATCAGCCCCAGCATTTT. It is translated as CASRGRGGGNQPQHF.

This rearrangement joins TRBV11-3 to TRBJ1-1, with D unclear. Per germline, CDR1 SGHNT and CDR2 YENEEA. Trimming pared 1 base from V and 2 bases from J, leaving 8 bases between. CDR3 length: 14 residues. CDR3 protein: CASSLGTANTEAFF. In nucleotides, the CDR3 is TGTGCCAGCAGCTTAGGCACAGCCAACACTGAAGCTTTCTTT.

V is TRBV7-9 and J is TRBJ2-7; no firm D call. Germline values: CDR1 SEHNR, CDR2 FQNEAQ (reference sequence). Trimming took off 5 bases at V and 7 bases at J, with 12 bases between the two ends. The CDR3 has 12 residues. CDR3 sequence: CASSPTAREQYF. For the CDR3, the DNA is TGTGCCAGCAGCCCAACAGCAAGGGAGCAGTACTTC.

This chain uses TRBV19 with TRBJ1-6; 8 positions match TRBD1. Per germline, CDR1 LNHDA and CDR2 SQIVND (reference sequence). Trimming took 6 bases from V and 9 from J; bases not matched to a gene: 4. The CDR3 is made up of 13 amino acids. The DNA for the CDR3 is TGTGCCAGTAGAGACAGGGGAGGTTCACCCCTCCACTTT. Amino acids: CASRDRGGSPLHF. The full variable domain, with the rest looked up from reference TRBV19 and TRBJ1-6, is DGGITQSPKYLFRKEGQNVTLSCEQNLNHDAMYWYRQDPGQGLRLIYYSQIVNDFQKGDIAEGYSVSREKKESFPLTVTSAQKNPTAFYLCASRDRGGSPLHFGNGTRLTVT.

The V call is TRBV29-1, the J call TRBJ2-4, with a tentative D call TRBD1 (6 bases). The germline gives CDR1 SQVTM, CDR2 ANQGSEA. Trimming stripped 0 bases from V and 6 bases from J, with 15 bases between. The CDR3 runs to 15 residues. This CDR3 reads CSVEESPGVGNIQYF. The CDR3 DNA is TGCAGCGTTGAAGAATCTCCAGGGGTCGGAAACATTCAGTACTTC.

The rearrangement uses TRBV6-1 and TRBJ1-2; possibly TRBD1 for D (5 bases). There are 18 residues in the CDR3. The V gene lost 3 bases and the J gene lost 0 bases, with 20 bases spanning the gap. Germline lookup yields CDR1 MNHNS and CDR2 SASEGT. As DNA, the CDR3 is TGTGCCAGCAGTGACCCGTTGGGGCAGAGACCGACTAACTATGGCTACACCTTC. This encodes CASSDPLGQRPTNYGYTF.

The genes are TRBV7-9 and TRBJ1-1, with D possibly TRBD1 on 5 matching bases. This CDR3 spans 15 amino acids. Per the germline V gene, CDR1 is SEHNR and CDR2 is FQNEAQ (reference sequence). V was clipped by 0 bases and J by 4 bases, with 12 bases between them. In DNA form, the CDR3 reads TGTGCCAGCAGCTTAGCCAGAAGCGGGGGCACTGAAGCTTTCTTT. Protein product: CASSLARSGGTEAFF.

The CDR3 loop reads CASTRDTQNIQYF. In DNA form, the CDR3 reads TGTGCCAGTACCCGGGACACCCAAAACATTCAGTACTTC. The chain has TRBV2 and TRBJ2-4, with D perhaps TRBD1 (6 bases). The germline V and J ends were trimmed by 9 bases and 5 bases, with 14 bases remaining between them. This CDR3 comprises 13 residues. Germline V gene lookup returns CDR1 SNHLY and CDR2 FYNNEI.

This clone was seen a few times. The J gene is TRBJ1-1, the V gene TRBV30, with 9 bases matching TRBD1. Looked up from germline, CDR1 is GTSNPN and CDR2 is SVGIG (reference sequence). This CDR3 is 12 amino acids long. V gave up 5 bases and J gave up 7 bases; unmatched junction bases: 5. The CDR3 protein is CAWGTGTYEAFF. DNA of the CDR3: TGTGCCTGGGGGACAGGGACGTATGAAGCTTTCTTT.

In this sample, this clone turned up once. This chain joins TRBV29-1 and TRBJ2-7; D is possibly TRBD2 (6 bases). Per the germline V gene, CDR1 is SQVTM and CDR2 is ANQGSEA. The V end lost 5 bases, the J end lost 3 bases, and 14 bases lay between the germline ends. This CDR3 is built from 13 residues. CDR3 nucleotide sequence: TGCAGCGTTATCGCGGGGAGGAGCTACGAGCAGTACTTC. This translates into CSVIAGRSYEQYF.

A single count supports this clone. The chain uses TRBV28 and TRBJ2-1; 12 bases map to TRBD2. Trimming removed 11 bases from V and 8 bases from J; junction bases left unmatched: 16. Germline CDR1 and CDR2: MDHEN and SYDVKM. The CDR3 extends over 16 amino acids. The CDR3 region is CAAEGASGRARDEQFF. The DNA of the CDR3 is TGTGCCGCCGAGGGGGCTAGCGGGAGGGCCCGCGATGAGCAGTTCTTC.

The chain couples TRBV5-1 to TRBJ2-1; D possibly corresponds to TRBD2 (5 bases). In germline, CDR1 is SGHRS, CDR2 YFSETQ. Trimming stripped 4 bases from V and 4 bases from J, with 18 bases between. The CDR3 is made up of 16 amino acids. In DNA form, the CDR3 reads TGCGCCAGCAGCCCCCAGGACTGGAGCGGTTACAATGAGCAGTTCTTC. Its protein is CASSPQDWSGYNEQFF.

The chain combines TRBV4-1 with TRBJ2-3; D might be TRBD1 (6 bases). The V end was cut by 3 bases, the J end by 12 bases, with 19 bases between. Germline V gene lookup returns CDR1 MGHRA and CDR2 YSYEKL. The CDR3 length is 14 residues. The chain's CDR3 is CASSQISGGVGQYF. The CDR3 region has the DNA TGCGCCAGCAGCCAGATAAGTGGGGGCGTCGGTCAGTATTTT.